This record covers a single T cell receptor beta chain. The antigen is unknown. One end of the junction is discordant with germline, which a read error may explain. The data are from a study of OX40 agonist ivuxolimab in advanced cancers. Study in general: Three patients got partial responses; one had hepatocellular carcinoma and two had cutaneous melanoma.

Study-wide points: CD4+ and CD8+ T cells in blood underwent clonal expansion by week 6 at 0.1 to 3.0 mg/kg. The mean number of expanded clones was higher in CD8+ T cells than in CD4+.

With baseline, cycle 4 day 1, and cycle 7 day 1 as timepoints, blood was sampled. Profiled with immunoSEQ multiplex PCR; TCRdb holds only in-frame clones, not every one. The sample lists tens of thousands of clones; 88% were seen once. The sample was CD4+ or CD8+ T cells sorted from blood, taken in a trial of the OX40 agonist ivuxolimab. This sequence was found in an adult with an advanced solid tumor such as melanoma, head and neck, liver or kidney cancer.

The CDR3 loop is CASSYSDNEQFF. The DNA of the CDR3 is TGTGCCAGCAGTTACTCCGACAATGAGCAGTTCTTC. The J gene is TRBJ2-1, the V gene TRBV7-9; no clear D gene. Germline loops: CDR1 SEHNR, CDR2 FQNEAQ (reference sequence). This CDR3 region has 12 residues.